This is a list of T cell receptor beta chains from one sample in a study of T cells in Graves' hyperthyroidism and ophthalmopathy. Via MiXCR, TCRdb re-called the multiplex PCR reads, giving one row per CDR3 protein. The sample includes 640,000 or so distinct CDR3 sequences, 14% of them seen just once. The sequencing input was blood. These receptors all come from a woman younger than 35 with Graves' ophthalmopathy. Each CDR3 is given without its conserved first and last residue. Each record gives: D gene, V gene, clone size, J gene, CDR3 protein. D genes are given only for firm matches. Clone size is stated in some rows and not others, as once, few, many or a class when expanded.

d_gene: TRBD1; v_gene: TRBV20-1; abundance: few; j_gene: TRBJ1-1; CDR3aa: SARDSGAGGTEAF
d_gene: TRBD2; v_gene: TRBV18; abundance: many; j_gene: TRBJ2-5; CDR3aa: ASSAGLAEETQY
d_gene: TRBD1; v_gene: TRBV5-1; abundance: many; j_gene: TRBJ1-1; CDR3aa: ASSFGTGLTMNTEAF
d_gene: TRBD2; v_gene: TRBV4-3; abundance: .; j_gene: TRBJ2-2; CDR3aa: ASSQVEGGTGELF
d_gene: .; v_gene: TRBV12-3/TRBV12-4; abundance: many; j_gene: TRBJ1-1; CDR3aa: ASSFRGGEAF
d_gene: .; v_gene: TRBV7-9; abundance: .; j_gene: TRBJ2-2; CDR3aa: ASSIGDAMNTGELF
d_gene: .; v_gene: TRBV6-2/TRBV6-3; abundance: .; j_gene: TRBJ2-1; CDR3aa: ASGYSSGRTHNEQF
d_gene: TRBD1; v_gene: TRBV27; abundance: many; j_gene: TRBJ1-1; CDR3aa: ASRQGYVNTEAF
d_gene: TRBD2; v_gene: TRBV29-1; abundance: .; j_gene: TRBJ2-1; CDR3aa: SVPAGAFPYNEQF
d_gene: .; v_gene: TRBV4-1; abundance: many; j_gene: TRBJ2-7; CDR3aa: ASSPRDSVGEQY
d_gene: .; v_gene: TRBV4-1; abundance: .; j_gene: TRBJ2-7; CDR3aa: ASSQESRHEQY
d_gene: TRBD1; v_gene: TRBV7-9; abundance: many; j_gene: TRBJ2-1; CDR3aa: ASSSPGTGEGNEQF
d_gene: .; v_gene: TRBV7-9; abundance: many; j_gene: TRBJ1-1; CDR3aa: ASRLWILGGNTEAF
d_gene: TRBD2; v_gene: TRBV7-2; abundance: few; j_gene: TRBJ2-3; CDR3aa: ASSDGRAARWVTQY
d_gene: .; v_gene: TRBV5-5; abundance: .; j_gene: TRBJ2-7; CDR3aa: ASNPDGTYEQY
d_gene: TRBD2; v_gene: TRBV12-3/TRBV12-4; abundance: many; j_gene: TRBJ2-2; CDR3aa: ASSSPGTSFTGELF
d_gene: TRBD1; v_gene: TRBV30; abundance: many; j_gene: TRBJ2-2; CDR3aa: AWGQGNTGELF
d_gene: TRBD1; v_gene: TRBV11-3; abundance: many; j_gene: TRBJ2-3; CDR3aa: ASSFPWTGAADTQY
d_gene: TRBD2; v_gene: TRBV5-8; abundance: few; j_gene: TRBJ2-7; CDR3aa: ASSFNSGRAYEQY
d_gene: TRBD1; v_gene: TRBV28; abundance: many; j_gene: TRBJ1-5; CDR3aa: ASRVQGINRPQH
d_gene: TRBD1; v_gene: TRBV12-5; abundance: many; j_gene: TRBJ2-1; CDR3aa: ASGLGGHRGIYNEQF
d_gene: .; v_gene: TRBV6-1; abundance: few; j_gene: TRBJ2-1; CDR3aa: ARIPASLCYNEQF
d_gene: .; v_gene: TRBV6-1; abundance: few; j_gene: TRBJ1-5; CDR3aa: ASRSPYVSNQPQH
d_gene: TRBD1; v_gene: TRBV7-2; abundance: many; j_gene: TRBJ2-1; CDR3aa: ASSLDRGVGQF
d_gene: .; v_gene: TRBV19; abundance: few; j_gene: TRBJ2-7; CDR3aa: ASKPTGTLSYEQY
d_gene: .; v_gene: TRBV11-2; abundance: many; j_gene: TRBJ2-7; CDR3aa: ASSPRGLLRTYEQY
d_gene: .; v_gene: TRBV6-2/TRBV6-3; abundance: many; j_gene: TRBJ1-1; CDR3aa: ASRRRGLLNTEAF
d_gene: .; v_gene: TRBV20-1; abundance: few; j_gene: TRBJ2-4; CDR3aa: SAREDSAAKNIQY
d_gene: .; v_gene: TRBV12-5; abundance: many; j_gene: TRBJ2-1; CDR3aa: ASGLVRRSRTSYNEQF
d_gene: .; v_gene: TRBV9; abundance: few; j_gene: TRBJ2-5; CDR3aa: ASSVGASARETQY
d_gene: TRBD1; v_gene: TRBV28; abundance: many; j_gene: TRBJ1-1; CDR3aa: ASSLGTGRTEAF
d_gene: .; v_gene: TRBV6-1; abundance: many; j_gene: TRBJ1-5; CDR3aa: ASGDSNQPQH
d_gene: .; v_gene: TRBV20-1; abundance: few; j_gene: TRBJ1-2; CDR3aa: SPIRGNYGYT
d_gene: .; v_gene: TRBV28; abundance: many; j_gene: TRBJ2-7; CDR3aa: ASSPPQGDPYEQY
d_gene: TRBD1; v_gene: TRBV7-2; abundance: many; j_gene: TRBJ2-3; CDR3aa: ASSFWDRSTDTQY
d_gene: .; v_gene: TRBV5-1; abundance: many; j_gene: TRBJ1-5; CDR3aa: ASSPGRGLGPQH
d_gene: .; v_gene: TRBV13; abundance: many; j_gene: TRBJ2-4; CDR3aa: ASSLGNAKNIQY
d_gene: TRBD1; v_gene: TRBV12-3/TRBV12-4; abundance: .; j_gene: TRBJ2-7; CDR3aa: ASSPTGQGAIYEQY
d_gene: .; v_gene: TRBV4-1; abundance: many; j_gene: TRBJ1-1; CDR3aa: ASSQVQEWAEAF
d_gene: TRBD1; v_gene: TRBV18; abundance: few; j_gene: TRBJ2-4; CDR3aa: ASSPPGTGKNIQY
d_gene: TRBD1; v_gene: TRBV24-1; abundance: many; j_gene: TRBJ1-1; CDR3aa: ATSELTGLLNTEAF
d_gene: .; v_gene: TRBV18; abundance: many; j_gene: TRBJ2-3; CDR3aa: ASSPPNSRGTDTQY
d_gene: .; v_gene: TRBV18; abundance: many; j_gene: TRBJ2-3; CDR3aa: ASSPLERRGADTQY
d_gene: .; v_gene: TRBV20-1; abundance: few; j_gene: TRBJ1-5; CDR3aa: SASQGSNQPQH
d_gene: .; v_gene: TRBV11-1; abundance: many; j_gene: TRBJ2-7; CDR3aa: ASSFLDSSYEQY
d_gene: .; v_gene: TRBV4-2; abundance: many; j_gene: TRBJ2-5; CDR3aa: ASSQVAGSQETQY
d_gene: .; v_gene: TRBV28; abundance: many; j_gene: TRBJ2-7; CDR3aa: ASWTRGHSYEQY